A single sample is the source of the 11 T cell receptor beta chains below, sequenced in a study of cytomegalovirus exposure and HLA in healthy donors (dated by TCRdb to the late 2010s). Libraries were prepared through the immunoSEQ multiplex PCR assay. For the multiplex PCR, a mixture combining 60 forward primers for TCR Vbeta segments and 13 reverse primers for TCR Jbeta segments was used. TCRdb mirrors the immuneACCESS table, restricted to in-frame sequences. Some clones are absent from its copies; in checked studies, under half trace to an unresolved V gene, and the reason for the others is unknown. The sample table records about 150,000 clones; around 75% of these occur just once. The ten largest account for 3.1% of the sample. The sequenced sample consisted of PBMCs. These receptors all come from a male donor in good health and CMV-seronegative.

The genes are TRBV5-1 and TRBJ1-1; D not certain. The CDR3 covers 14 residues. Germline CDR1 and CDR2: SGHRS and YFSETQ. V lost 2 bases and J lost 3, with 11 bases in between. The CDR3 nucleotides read TGCGCCAGCAGCTTAGACCCCGGAGACACTGAAGCTTTCTTT. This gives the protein CASSLDPGDTEAFF.

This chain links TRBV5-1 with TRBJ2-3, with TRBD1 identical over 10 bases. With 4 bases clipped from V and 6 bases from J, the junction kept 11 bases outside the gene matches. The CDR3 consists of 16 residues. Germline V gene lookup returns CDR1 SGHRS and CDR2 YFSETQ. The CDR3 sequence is CASSALDRGHRDTQYF. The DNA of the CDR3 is TGCGCCAGCAGCGCCTTAGACAGGGGGCATAGGGATACGCAGTATTTT.

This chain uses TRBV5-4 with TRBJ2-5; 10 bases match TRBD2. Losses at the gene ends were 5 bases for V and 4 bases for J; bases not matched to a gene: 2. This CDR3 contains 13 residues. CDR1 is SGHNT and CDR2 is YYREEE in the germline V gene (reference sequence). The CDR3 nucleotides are TGTGCCAGCAGTTTAGCGGGAGGAGAGACCCAGTACTTC. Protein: CASSLAGGETQYF.

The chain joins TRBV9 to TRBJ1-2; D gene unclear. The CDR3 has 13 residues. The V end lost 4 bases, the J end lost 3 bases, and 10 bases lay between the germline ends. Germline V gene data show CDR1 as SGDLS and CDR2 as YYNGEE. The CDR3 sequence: CASSHPTDYGYTF. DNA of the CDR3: TGTGCCAGCAGCCATCCTACTGACTATGGCTACACCTTC.

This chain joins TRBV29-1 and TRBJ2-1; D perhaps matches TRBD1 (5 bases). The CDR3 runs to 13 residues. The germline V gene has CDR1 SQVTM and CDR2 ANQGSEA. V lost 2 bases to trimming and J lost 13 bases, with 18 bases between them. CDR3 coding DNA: TGCAGCGTTGAACGGCAGGGTACAGAGACCCAGTTCTTC. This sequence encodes CSVERQGTETQFF.

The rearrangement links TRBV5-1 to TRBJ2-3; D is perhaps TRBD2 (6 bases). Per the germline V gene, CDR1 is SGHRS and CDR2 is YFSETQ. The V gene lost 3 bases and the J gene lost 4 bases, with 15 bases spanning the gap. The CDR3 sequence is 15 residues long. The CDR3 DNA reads TGCGCCAGCAGCTCCCTAGAGAGGAGGGCAGATACGCAGTATTTT. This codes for CASSSLERRADTQYF.

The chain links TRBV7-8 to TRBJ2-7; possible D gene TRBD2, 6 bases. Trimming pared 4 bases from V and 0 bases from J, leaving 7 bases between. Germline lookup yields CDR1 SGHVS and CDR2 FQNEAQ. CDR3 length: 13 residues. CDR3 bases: TGTGCCAGCAGCTCGGGACTCTCCTACGAGCAGTACTTC. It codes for CASSSGLSYEQYF.

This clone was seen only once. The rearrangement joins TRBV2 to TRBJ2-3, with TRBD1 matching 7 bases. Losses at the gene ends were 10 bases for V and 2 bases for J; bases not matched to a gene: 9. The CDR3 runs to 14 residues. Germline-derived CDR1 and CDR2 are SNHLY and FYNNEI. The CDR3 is CAIVPGQITDTQYF. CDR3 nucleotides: TGTGCCATTGTTCCGGGACAGATCACAGATACGCAGTATTTT.

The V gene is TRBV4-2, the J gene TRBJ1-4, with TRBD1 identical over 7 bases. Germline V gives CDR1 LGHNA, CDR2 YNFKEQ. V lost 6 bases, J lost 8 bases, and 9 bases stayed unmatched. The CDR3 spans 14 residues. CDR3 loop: CASSFGTGEEKLFF. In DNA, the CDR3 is TGTGCCAGCAGTTTTGGTACAGGGGAAGAAAAACTGTTTTTT.

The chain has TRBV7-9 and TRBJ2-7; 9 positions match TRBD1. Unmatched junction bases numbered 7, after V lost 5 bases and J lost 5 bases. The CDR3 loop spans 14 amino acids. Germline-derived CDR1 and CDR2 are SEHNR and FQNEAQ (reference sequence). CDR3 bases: TGTGCCAGCAGCGACCGGGACAGGGTACACGAGCAGTACTTC. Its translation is CASSDRDRVHEQYF.

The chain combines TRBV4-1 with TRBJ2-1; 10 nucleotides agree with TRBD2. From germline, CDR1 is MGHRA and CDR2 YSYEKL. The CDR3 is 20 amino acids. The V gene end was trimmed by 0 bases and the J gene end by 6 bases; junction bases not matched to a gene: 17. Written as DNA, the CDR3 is TGCGCCAGCAGCCAAGATTGGAGCGGGGGGGCTGGCCTTCCATTCAATGAGCAGTTCTTC. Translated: CASSQDWSGGAGLPFNEQFF.